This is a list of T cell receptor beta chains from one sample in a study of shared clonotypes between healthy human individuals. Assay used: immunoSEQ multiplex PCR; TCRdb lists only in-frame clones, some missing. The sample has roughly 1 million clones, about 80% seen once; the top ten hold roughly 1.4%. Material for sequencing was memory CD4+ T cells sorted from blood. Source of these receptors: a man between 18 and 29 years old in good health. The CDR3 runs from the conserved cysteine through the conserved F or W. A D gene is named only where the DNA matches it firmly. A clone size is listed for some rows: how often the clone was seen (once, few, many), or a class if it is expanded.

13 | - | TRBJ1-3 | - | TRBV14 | TGTGCCAGCAGCCAGCCCCCTGGAAACACCATATATTTT | CASSQPPGNTIYF
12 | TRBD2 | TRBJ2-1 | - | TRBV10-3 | TGTGCCACTCGGCTAGCGGGAGGTGAGCAGTTCTTC | CATRLAGGEQFF
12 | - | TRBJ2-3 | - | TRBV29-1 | TGCAGCGTTGAGGAGGGCGGGGATACGCAGTATTTT | CSVEEGGDTQYF
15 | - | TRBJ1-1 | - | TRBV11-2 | TGTGCCAGCACCCCCGGGGGGGCCCCGAACACTGAAGCTTTCTTT | CASTPGGAPNTEAFF
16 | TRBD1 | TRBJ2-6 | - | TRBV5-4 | TGTGCCAGCAGCCCTAATACAGGGGCTGGGGCCAACGTCCTGACTTTC | CASSPNTGAGANVLTF
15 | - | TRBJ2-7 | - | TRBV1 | TGCACCAGCAGCCAAGATTGGAGCGGCTCCTACGAGCAGTACTTC | CTSSQDWSGSYEQYF
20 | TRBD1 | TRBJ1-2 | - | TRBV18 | TGTGCCAGCTCACCACGGGACAGGTCTTCCAAGGGGTCATCTAACTATGGCTACACCTTC | CASSPRDRSSKGSSNYGYTF
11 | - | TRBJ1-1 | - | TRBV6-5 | TGTGCCAGCAGGCAAAGAACTGAAGCTTTCTTT | CASRQRTEAFF
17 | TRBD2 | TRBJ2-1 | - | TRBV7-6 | TGTGCCAGCAGCACCAGCCGGGGAGGGGAGGTCCGCTATGAGCAGTTCTTC | CASSTSRGGEVRYEQFF
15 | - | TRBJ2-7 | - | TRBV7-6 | TGTGCCAGCAGCGCCAGAGGTCGGGGATCCTACGAGCAGTACTTC | CASSARGRGSYEQYF
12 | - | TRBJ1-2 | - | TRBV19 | TGTGCCAGTAGTTGGCAGCTCTATGGCTACACCTTC | CASSWQLYGYTF
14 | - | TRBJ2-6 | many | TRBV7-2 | TGTGCCAGCAGCTTAAACTCTGGGGCCAACGTCCTGACTTTC | CASSLNSGANVLTF
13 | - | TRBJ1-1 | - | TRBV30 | TGTGCCTGGAGTGAGGGGGGGGTCACTGAAGCTTTCTTT | CAWSEGGVTEAFF
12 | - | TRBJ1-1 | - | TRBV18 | TGTGCCAGCTCACAGGGGAACACTGAAGCTTTCTTT | CASSQGNTEAFF
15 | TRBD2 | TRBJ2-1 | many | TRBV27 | TGTGCCAGCAAGGAGGGAGGGCCGACCTACAATGAGCAGTTCTTC | CASKEGGPTYNEQFF
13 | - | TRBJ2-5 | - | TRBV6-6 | TGTGCCAGCAGTCAAAACCGGCACGAGACCCAGTACTTC | CASSQNRHETQYF
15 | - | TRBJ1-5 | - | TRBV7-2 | TGTGCCAGCAGCTTAGACGGGGGGTTCAATCAGCCCCAGCATTTT | CASSLDGGFNQPQHF
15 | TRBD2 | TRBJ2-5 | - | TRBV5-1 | TGCGCCAGCAGCTCTAATAGCGGGGCCCAAGAGACCCAGTACTTC | CASSSNSGAQETQYF
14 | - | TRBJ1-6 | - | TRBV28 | TGTGCCAGCAGCACCGGGATCTCGAATTCACCCCTCCACTTT | CASSTGISNSPLHF
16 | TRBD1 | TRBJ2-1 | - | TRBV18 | TGTGCCAGCTCACCACAAGGACAGGGGGCGCGTAATGAGCAGTTCTTC | CASSPQGQGARNEQFF
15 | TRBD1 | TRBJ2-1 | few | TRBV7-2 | TGTGCCAGCAGCTCCCGGGACAGGGATTTGAATGAGCAGTTCTTC | CASSSRDRDLNEQFF
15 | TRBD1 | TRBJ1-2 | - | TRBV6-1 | TGTGCCAGCAAGGCGTACTCCGGGACAGGATATGGCTACACCTTC | CASKAYSGTGYGYTF
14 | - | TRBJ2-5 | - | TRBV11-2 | TGTGCCAGCAGCTTCCAGACAGGTCGGGAGACCCAGTACTTC | CASSFQTGRETQYF
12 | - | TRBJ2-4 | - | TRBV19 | TGTGCCAGTAGGACAGGATCGAACATTCAGTACTTC | CASRTGSNIQYF
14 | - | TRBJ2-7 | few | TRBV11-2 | TGTGCCAGCAGCTTAGAGTGGCGATCCTACGAGCAGTACTTC | CASSLEWRSYEQYF
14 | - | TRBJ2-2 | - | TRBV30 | TGTGCCGGGCGGGCTAGCGCGAACACCGGGGAGCTGTTTTTT | CAGRASANTGELFF
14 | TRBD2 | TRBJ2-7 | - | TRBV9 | TGTGCCAGCAGCGTAGCTAGCGGGAGTCCCGAGCAGTACTTC | CASSVASGSPEQYF